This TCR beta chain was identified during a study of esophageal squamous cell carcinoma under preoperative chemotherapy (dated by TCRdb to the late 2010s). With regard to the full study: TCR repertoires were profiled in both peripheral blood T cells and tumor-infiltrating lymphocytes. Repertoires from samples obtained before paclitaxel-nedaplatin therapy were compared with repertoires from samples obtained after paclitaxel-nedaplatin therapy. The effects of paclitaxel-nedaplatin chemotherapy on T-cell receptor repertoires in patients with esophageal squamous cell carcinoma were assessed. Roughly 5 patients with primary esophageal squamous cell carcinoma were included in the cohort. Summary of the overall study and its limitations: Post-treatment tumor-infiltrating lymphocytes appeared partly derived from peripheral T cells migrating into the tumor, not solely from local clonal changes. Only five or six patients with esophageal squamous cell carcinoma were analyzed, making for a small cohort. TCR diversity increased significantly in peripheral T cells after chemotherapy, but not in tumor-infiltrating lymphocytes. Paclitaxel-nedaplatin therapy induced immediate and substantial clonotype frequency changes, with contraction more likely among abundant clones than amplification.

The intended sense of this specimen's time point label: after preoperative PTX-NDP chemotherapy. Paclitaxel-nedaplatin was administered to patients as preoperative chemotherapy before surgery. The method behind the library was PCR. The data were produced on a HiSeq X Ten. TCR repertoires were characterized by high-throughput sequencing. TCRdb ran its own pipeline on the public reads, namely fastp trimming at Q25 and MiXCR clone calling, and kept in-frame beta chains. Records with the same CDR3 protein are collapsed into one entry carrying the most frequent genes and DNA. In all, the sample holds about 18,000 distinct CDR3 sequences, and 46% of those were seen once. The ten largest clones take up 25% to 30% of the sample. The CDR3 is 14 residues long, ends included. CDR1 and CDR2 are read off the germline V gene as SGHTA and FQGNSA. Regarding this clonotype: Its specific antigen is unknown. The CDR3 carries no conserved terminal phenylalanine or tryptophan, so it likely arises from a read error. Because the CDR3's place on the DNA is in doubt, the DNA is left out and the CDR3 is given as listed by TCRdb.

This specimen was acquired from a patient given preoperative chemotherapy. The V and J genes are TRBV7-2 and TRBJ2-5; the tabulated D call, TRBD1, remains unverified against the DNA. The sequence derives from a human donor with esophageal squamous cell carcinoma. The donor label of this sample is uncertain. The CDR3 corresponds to CASSPTGDKASRLS.